This T cell receptor beta chain was sequenced for a study of shared clonotypes between healthy human individuals (dated by TCRdb to 2018 to 2021). Regarding the complete study: A couple of women and a few men aged 18 to 49 years were included in the cohort. Between about 0.94 and 10 billion PBMCs per donor were obtained by leukapheresis. For each donor, CD4 naive and CD4 memory were each run on three plates, CD8 naive on two plates, and CD8 memory on one plate. Different laboratories and diverse techniques were used to prepare libraries and sequence TCR repertoires, to increase sequencing depth and limit assay-specific biases. Blood TCR repertoires of roughly five healthy adults were deeply sequenced to estimate repertoire size and the extent of clonotype sharing between individuals. Here is what the overall study found, with its caveats: Compared with non-shared clonotypes, the clonotypes found in all four sorted-subset donors had higher generation probabilities. Incomplete sequencing was indicated by rarefaction of sorted-subset datasets, despite the large sequencing depth. Sampling was restricted to blood, and TCR repertoires in tissues likely differ from the TCR repertoires found in blood. Sharing across a few donors was observed for about 5% of naive CD4, less than 4% of naive CD8, roughly 2.3% of memory CD4, and roughly 0.4% of memory CD8 clonotypes. Larger estimated clonotype richness was generally found for naive subsets than for memory subsets. Based on pairwise subsampling, the degree of clonotype sharing among donors was expected to be affected by sequencing depth. Because the study included a small number of donors, the genetic and exposure-history diversity represented was limited.

The donors were healthy, HIV-negative adults who had no recently reported acute infections or vaccinations. All donors were Caucasian adults living in Nashville, Tennessee, USA. CD4+ T cells were enriched by magnetic negative selection; naive cells were then positively selected on CD45RA, and the negative fraction formed the memory subset. Blood was obtained by leukapheresis, after which PBMCs were separated by Ficoll-Histopaque density gradient centrifugation and cryopreserved in liquid nitrogen vapor phase. Purity and quantity of every magnetically sorted T cell population were checked by analytical flow cytometry. Genomic DNA was isolated from every sorted fraction and measured by UV absorbance on a Nanodrop 2000c. According to the germline V gene, CDR1 reads ENHRY and CDR2 reads SYGVKD. From its cysteine to its phenylalanine, the CDR3 spans 16 amino acids. Of the read, only the CDR3 DNA is kept; its 48 bases are in frame from base 1. V is reduced by 6 bases and J by 0 bases, leaving a spacing of 15 bases between them.

This clone was counted between two and nine times. This receptor's antigen is unknown. Within one base of it there is no much larger clone, and no base qualities were kept. Using the deep immunoSEQ assay, multiplex PCR amplified TCR CDR3 regions from genomic DNA. For each cell subset, the extracted genomic DNA was distributed evenly across all wells of several immunoSEQ 96-well plates, and each plate served as one replicate. For sorted subsets, each replicate PCR was loaded with 200 ng genomic DNA, equivalent to about 30,000 T cell genomes. Purified libraries were measured with a Qubit 3.0 fluorometer, size-checked on a Bioanalyzer 2100, and measured again with the KAPA Library Quantification kit. Each immunoSEQ 96-well plate was sequenced on its own single-read 150-cycle Illumina NextSeq 550 flow cell. From the authors' description of their analysis: Because the immunoSEQ output included only junctional sequences and no quality scores, the filtering could not be the same as the filtering used for full-length reads. Sequences were annotated with PyIR, a Python wrapper for IgBLAST v1.9, and V/J genes and CDR3 were assigned using IMGT germline references. Reads were filtered out if the reads had weak V/J assignments (E-value above 1e-6), no CDR3, stop codons, out-of-frame junctions, or ambiguous translated residues. V3J clonotypes were defined as sequences sharing the same inferred V gene, J gene, and CDR3 amino acid sequence. Percentage overlap between repertoires was calculated by dividing the number of shared unique clonotypes by the size of the smaller repertoire. RTK rarefaction, the Chao1 estimator, and Recon v2.1 estimates of unobserved clonotypes were used to assess repertoire richness. For all TCRbeta clonotypes obtained by the gDNA method from a few donors, generation probabilities were computed with OLGA. TCRdb provides this immuneACCESS table in a form limited to in-frame rearrangements. Some clones are lacking; in checked studies, under half of them reflect an unresolved V gene, and why the rest are absent is not known. Clone size and V and J calls were adopted from that table, with D and trimming inferred from the DNA. The sample table lists 950,000 to 1,100,000 clones, about 75% of them with a count of one. Roughly 1.4% of the sample goes to the ten largest clones.

The clonotype originates from a man between 18 and 29 years old in good health. Sequencing input: memory CD4+ T cells sorted from blood. The cell subset or site label of this sample denotes: CD45RA-negative fraction. The V gene is TRBV10-3 and the J gene is TRBJ2-4; a weak D assignment points to TRBD1 (5 bases agree). The sequenced DNA is TGTGCCATCAGCGGTACGGCAGGGTTAGCCAAAAACATTCAGTACTTC. Protein translation: CAISGTAGLAKNIQYF.